The sequence of this T cell receptor beta chain was determined in a study of monozygotic twins with inflammatory bowel disease. Findings of the study overall: The study supported no single strong signal or clonotype linked to IBD. Distinct T cell subtypes could not be told apart.

Someone took an approximately 2.5 ml blood sample from each of the donors. UMIs incorporating a 6-nucleotide sample barcode were appended by means of template switching. TCRdb re-called the 5' RACE reads, yielding one record per CDR3 amino acid sequence without DNA. The sample holds about 380,000 distinct CDR3 sequences. The CDR3 covers 15 residues. Germline V gives CDR1 MNHNS, CDR2 SASEGT. Points on this clonotype: Its antigen is still unknown.

Material: blood. The V gene is TRBV6-1, the J gene TRBJ2-6. The clonotype comes from a human donor with ulcerative colitis or Crohn's disease, or a healthy co-twin of an affected twin (not recorded which). CDR3 residues: CASSGWTSGANVLTF.